This T cell receptor beta chain was observed in a study of breast tumors, draining lymph nodes, adjacent tissues. Study observations and caveats: Compared with lymph nodes, tumors were less diverse; compared with nontumor tissue, more. Most tumor T cells seemingly derive from lymph node, then expand in tumor.

TCRdb re-derived calls from the multiplex PCR reads in MiXCR, one entry per CDR3 protein. The table lists 180,000 or so distinct CDR3 sequences, approximately 30% of them singletons, with 4% to 5.5% in the top ten. At least ten counts were recorded for this clonotype. The antigen is unknown. A much bigger clone sits one base away, suggesting this may be a read error. CDR3 size: 13 residues. V shed 4 bases and J shed 4 bases, with 12 bases lying between them. Looked up from germline, CDR1 is SGHDT and CDR2 is YYEEEE. The lymph nodes were axillary draining lymph nodes from breast cancer patients. The gene calls are TRBV5-6 and TRBJ2-7; tentative D call: TRBD1 (5 bases). Material for sequencing was axillary lymph node tissue. The clonotype originates from a female donor with breast cancer. Some clones in this sample may be carry-over from other donors' samples. The CDR3 bases are TGTGCCAGCAGCCCCTCGACAGCGTACGAGCAGTACTTC. This encodes CASSPSTAYEQYF.